This TCR beta chain was identified during a study of sequential checkpoint blockade in melanoma. The junction had 7 bases not matched to a gene; V was cut back by 6 bases and J by 5 bases. CDR1 and CDR2 from the germline V gene are MNHEY and SMNVEV (reference sequence). The CDR3 length is 14 residues. Clones were sequenced by immunoSEQ multiplex PCR, and TCRdb holds only the in-frame ones, with some missing. The sample holds about 12,000 clones; roughly 85% are singletons and the top ten take 50% to 70%. Treatment defined: randomized to nivolumab then ipilimumab (arm A) or the reverse (arm B). The source material was CD8+ T cells sorted from blood (inferred from file names), sampled from a patient given nivolumab and ipilimumab in sequence. The chain employs TRBV27 and TRBJ2-7; TRBD1 matches 10 bases. The sequence was obtained from a human donor with melanoma. The DNA for the CDR3 is TGTGCCAGCAGCTCGGGACAGGGGTATGACGAGCAGTACTTC. The encoded protein is CASSSGQGYDEQYF.